This T cell receptor (beta chain) was obtained from a study of T cells in localized non-small cell lung cancer. The CDR3 totals 13 residues. The germline V and J ends were trimmed by 3 bases and 6 bases, with 9 bases remaining between them. CDR1 and CDR2 (germline): MNHNS, SASEGT. Using immunoSEQ multiplex PCR, the repertoire was profiled, and TCRdb retains in-frame clones only, with some absent. In the table there are about 82,000 clones, about 78% of which are singletons. The chain employs TRBV6-1 and TRBJ2-1; D remains unclear. The clonotype comes from a man between 40 and 75 years old with stage II squamous cell lung carcinoma. Sequenced material: PBMCs, taken before any cancer treatment. CDR3 sequence (DNA): TGTGCCAGCAGTGACCCGTCACTCAATGAGCAGTTCTTC. It is translated as CASSDPSLNEQFF.